This paragraph covers one TCR beta chain sequence. Its antigen is undetermined. This record comes from a study of monozygotic twins with inflammatory bowel disease. Blood (approximately 2.4 ml) was collected from every donor individually. The CDR3 is made up of 15 amino acids. Germline V lookup: CDR1 SGHTA, CDR2 FQGNSA. Nested amplification of TCRalpha and TCRbeta cDNA involved two PCRs of roughly 17 and 9 cycles. TCRdb re-called the 5' RACE reads; every CDR3 protein appears as one record, without DNA. Its table records some 440,000 distinct CDR3 sequences. Study-wide points: Especially where disease activity was present, IBD patients had fewer clonotypes in common with others than healthy twins did.

The sample was blood. The sequence was collected from a human donor with ulcerative colitis or Crohn's disease, or a healthy co-twin of an affected twin (not recorded which). The chain carries TRBV7-2 and TRBJ2-3. CDR3 loop: CASRLGHTATDTQYF. Drawing the rest from reference TRBV7-2 and TRBJ2-3, the complete variable domain is GAGVSQSPSNKVTEKGKDVELRCDPISGHTALYWYRQSLGQGLEFLIYFQGNSAPDKSGLPSDRFSAERTGGSVSTLTIQRTQQEDSAVYLCASRLGHTATDTQYFGPGTRLTVL.